This T cell receptor beta chain was recovered during a study of cytomegalovirus exposure and HLA in healthy donors (TCRdb year 2017). Some background on the complete study: According to an earlier analysis of a few hundred of the donors, some 180 million T cells yielded 117 million unique TCR beta sequences and approximately 300 Gb of sequence data. All discovery cohort repertoires had been generated on a single sequencing platform. Alongside the repertoire data, information on donor age, sex, ethnicity and CMV serostatus was compiled. Roughly five DR-DQ haplotypes were handled as single units for association and clustering because linkage in the cohort was strong. Among the roughly 430 genotyped donors, approximately 77% belonged to the genetic ancestry cluster associated with self-reported Caucasian donors. On average, roughly 250,000 unique TCR beta nucleotide sequences were sequenced per donor among 350 to 400 genotyped donors of the cohort, with roughly 18% of those sequences being non-productive. The study aimed to test whether signatures of past pathogen exposure could be identified by cataloging public T cell receptors. An early release that covered more than 550 HLA-typed donors contained approximately 300 gigabases of sequencing data and tens of millions of unique TCR sequences. To predict cytomegalovirus infection status, the study brought together high-throughput TCR immunosequencing, statistical association of individual TCRs with disease status, and machine learning. HLA typing included class I and class II loci at four-digit resolution. In addition to the first cohort of about 650 subjects, a separate validation cohort of approximately 130 different subjects was used. To study patterns of TCR occurrence, a later analysis re-analyzed previously published TCR beta repertoires from several hundred donors and added high-resolution HLA genotyping. The T cell repertoires of 666 subjects were profiled by immunosequencing and related to cytomegalovirus serostatus. To decide whether each TCR beta V gene segment behaved as functional or pseudogenic, an earlier analysis of 587 of the donors relied on high-throughput TCR beta sequencing. In the later analysis, no new phenotypic data were used to find candidate immune exposures; instead, reliance was placed on TCR beta sequences and their occurrence across donors. A later genetic analysis took genome-wide SNP genotypes for 398 of the 666 donors and used that subset as a discovery cohort. The number of typed donors differed by locus: about 620-640 for A, B, C, DRB1 and DQB1; 522 for DQA1; some 610 for DPA1; and roughly 470 for DPB1. General conclusions and limits of the study: In vitro tests confirmed that a few of the cytomegalovirus-associated TCR beta chains recognize cytomegalovirus antigens. Several of the top co-occurrence clusters appeared to be linked to parvovirus B19, influenza, CMV and Epstein-Barr virus, according to a later analysis. Most CMV-associated TCR beta chains appeared to be HLA-restricted in a later analysis, and the HLA associations seemed to be driven largely by CMV exposure. Sequencing depth was assumed to be roughly uniform across donors in the presence/absence analyses, though that assumption may not hold. A cluster of highly shared sequence variants was judged likely to represent a technical artifact of the sequencing pipeline. A total of 150 or so TCR beta chains were listed by the study as associated with cytomegalovirus. According to a later genetic analysis, donors in an Asian-associated ancestry cluster had fewer N-insertions in productive TCRs than the approximately 670-donor mean. The classifier was reported to diagnose cytomegalovirus status with high specificity and sensitivity in both the original cohort and the validation cohort. Specific HLA alleles were associated with 15,000 to 20,000 TCR beta sequences at a false discovery rate of 0.05 in a later analysis. Across donors, most TCR sequences were observed very rarely, whereas some public TCRs were present in many individuals. A further reported finding was that TCR beta sequences accurately predicted the HLA-A and HLA-B alleles for most subjects in the first cohort. In a later analysis, the rate of TCR association differed among HLA loci, with DRB1 alleles having the most associated TCRs and HLA-C alleles having the fewest. When HLA alleles, especially DR and DQ, strongly co-occurred, attributing TCR associations to individual alleles was difficult. A later genetic analysis associated a missense DCLRE1C variant with V-gene and J-gene trimming of TCR beta chains, and an independent cohort replicated the association. Linkage disequilibrium might explain the correlated functional status among segregating V segments, but an unknown experimental factor could not be ruled out. In an earlier analysis of a few hundred of the donors, most TCR beta V segments were observed in productive rearrangements about 90% or about 30% of the time, broadly matching IMGT annotations. The cohort was sequenced for TCR beta chains only, and without alpha or paired-chain data the features that could be detected were limited. In a later analysis, HLA-associated TCR beta chains showed more clonal expansion and lower generation probabilities than non-associated chains that were equally common. For the cohort, immune exposure information was limited to CMV serostatus. Because counts were too low, about 15 rarely observed V segments, including chromosome 9 orphons, were left out of the earlier analysis of 500 to 750 of the donors. Because HLA typing was unavailable for some donors at each locus, only the typed subset was used in association tests. According to the authors, the approach could potentially be generalized to other disease states and immunological phenotypes.

To note about this clone: Its antigen target is currently unknown. No per-base quality is available; no much larger clone lies one base away.

The cohort was made up of 500 to 800 healthy bone marrow donors. Cohort members were all nominally healthy when sampled, although unrecorded immune exposures were likely present. The donor was CMV seronegative and was included in the group of a few hundred seronegative cohort members. A peripheral blood sample was collected from each donor, and TCR beta sequencing was performed on peripheral blood mononuclear cells. The Qiagen DNeasy Blood Extraction Kit was used to extract genomic DNA from the blood cell samples. The receptor library was made with the immunoSEQ multiplex PCR assay. For the multiplex PCR, a mixture combining 60 forward primers for TCR Vbeta segments and 13 reverse primers for TCR Jbeta segments was used. The CDR3 region of rearranged TCR beta genes was amplified from genomic DNA with a multiplex PCR assay. The Illumina HiSeq System was used to sequence the amplified TCR beta libraries as 87-base-pair reads. The source study handled its data this way. A later analysis counted 65 million to 90 million unique TCR beta chains across the 550 to 800 repertoires, and approximately 11 million of these chains were shared by at least two donors. Raw reads were error-corrected and collapsed into unique sequences by a nearest-neighbor algorithm in which closely related sequences were merged to remove PCR and sequencing errors. CDR3 sequences were aligned to IMGT reference sequences to assign V, D and J gene segments. For a sequence to be retained, a match of at least six nucleotides was required to both a V gene segment and a J gene segment. Rearrangements were classified as productive when the CDR3 lacked stop codons and remained in frame with V and J, and all other rearrangements were classified as non-productive. CDR3 was defined according to IMGT convention as the region running from the second conserved V-encoded cysteine to the conserved J-encoded phenylalanine. Sequences without an unambiguous match to a single V gene segment were excluded from the earlier analysis of about 630 of the donors. In an earlier analysis of 587 of the donors, V segments were called functional above 56.7% productive rearrangements and were called segregating when the between-donor standard deviation exceeded 5%. A statistical classification framework was built for diagnosing cytomegalovirus status from the catalog of TCR beta chain sequences. A later analysis assigned V and J genes by comparing TCR nucleotide sequences with IMGT/GENE-DB human TR gene sequences. In a later analysis, CDR3 sequences and most-parsimonious VDJ recombination scenarios were assigned using the TCRdist pipeline. In a later analysis, every TCR beta chain was defined by the combination of its CDR3 amino acid sequence and its V-gene family, and reads without a unique V-gene family were dropped. As a way to deal with suspected cross-contamination and a sequencing artifact, a later analysis dropped approximately 570 nucleotide sequences that were highly shared and had low generation probability. In a later analysis, a clonal expansion index was calculated for each public chain from normalized within-repertoire ranks of inferred template counts. Generation probabilities in a later analysis came from a VDJ recombination model fitted to out-of-frame rearrangements, and those results were checked against IGoR. A later analysis scored TCR-TCR, TCR-HLA and TCR-CMV co-occurrence with hypergeometric tests, applying a repertoire-size bias correction to TCR pairs. False discovery rates were estimated in a later analysis by permuting HLA or CMV assignments 20 times. In a later analysis, co-occurring TCRs were grouped using DBSCAN, and TCRdist sequence similarity was added for clustering within HLA-allele-positive subsets. For co-occurrence clustering, repertoires with fewer than 30,000 or more than 120,000 public chains were excluded, along with a handful of repertoires with anomalous nucleotide sharing. TCRdb obtained this table from immuneACCESS and retained in-frame rearrangements with V and J assigned. These tables miss some clones; where compared with another copy, unresolved V genes account for less than half of the shortfall, and the remainder is unexplained. That table is the source of V, J and clone size, and D and trimming were worked out from the DNA. The sample has approximately 150,000 clones on record, more than 75% of them singletons. The ten largest clones take up 14% of the sample.

Material for sequencing was PBMCs. This clonotype was sampled from a woman between 40 and 50 years old in good health and CMV-seronegative.

The nucleotide sequence reads as follows: TGTGCCAGCTCGCCTCCGGCAGGGGACATCTCCTACAATGAGCAGTTCTTC. This yields the protein CASSPPAGDISYNEQFF. This chain is built from TRBV18 and TRBJ2-1; 6 matching bases give a weak D call of TRBD1. V is clipped by 6 bases and J by 0 bases, and the sequence between their germline boundaries is 18 bases long. CDR1 is given as KGHSH and CDR2 as LQKENI, both from the germline V gene. From the cysteine through the phenylalanine, the CDR3 covers 17 amino acids. CDR3 DNA is the only sequence kept; it has 51 bases, read in frame from the first base.